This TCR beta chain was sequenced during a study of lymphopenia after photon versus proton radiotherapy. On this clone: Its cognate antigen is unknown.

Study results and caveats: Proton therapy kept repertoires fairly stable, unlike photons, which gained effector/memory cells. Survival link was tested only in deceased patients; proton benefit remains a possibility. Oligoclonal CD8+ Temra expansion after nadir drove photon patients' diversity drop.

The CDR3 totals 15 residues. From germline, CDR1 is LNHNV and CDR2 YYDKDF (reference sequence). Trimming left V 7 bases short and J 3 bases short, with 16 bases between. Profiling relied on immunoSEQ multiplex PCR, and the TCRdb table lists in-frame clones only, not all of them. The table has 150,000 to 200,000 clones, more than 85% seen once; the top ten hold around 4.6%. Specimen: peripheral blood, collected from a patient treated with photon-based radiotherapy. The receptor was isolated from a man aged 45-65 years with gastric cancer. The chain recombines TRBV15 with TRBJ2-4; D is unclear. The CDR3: CATTMVGDDKNIQYF. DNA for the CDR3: TGTGCCACCACCATGGTTGGGGATGACAAAAACATTCAGTACTTC. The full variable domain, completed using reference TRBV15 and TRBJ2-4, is DAMVIQNPRYQVTQFGKPVTLSCSQTLNHNVMYWYQQKSSQAPKLLFHYYDKDFNNEADTPDNFQSRRPNTSFCFLDIRSPGLGDTAMYLCATTMVGDDKNIQYFGAGTRLSVL.